Sequencing of this T cell receptor (beta chain) was carried out in a study of blood T cell repertoires in COVID-19. Across the whole study: The cDNA or gDNA used as material had been derived from T cells, B-cell-depleted T cells, or PBMCs.

The germline gives CDR1 MNHEY, CDR2 SMNVEV (reference sequence). This CDR3 spans 15 amino acids. Germline trimming cut 6 bases from V and 5 bases from J; bases unmatched to any gene: 9. Assay used: immunoSEQ multiplex PCR; TCRdb lists only in-frame clones, some missing. The data show around 300,000 clones, around 86% seen once. Material: peripheral blood. The sequence was obtained from a woman between 25 and 40 years old who had recovered from COVID-19. The chain uses TRBV27 and TRBJ1-2, with TRBD1 identical over 10 bases. The DNA of the CDR3 is TGTGCCAGCAGCTGGACCCCGGGACAGGGGTATGGCTACACCTTC. It translates to CASSWTPGQGYGYTF.